This TCR beta chain was retrieved from a study of beta chain features in type 1 diabetes (dated by TCRdb to the late 2010s). Some background on the complete study: Mean age, gender distribution, total cell number and subset yield were not different between patients and healthy donors. A total of roughly 100 million sorted cells were examined across all samples, and RNA yield correlated strongly with the number of cells per subset. The study compared TCRB repertoires of sorted circulating CD4+ T cell subsets between recently diagnosed type 1 diabetes patients and matched healthy donors. Naive and central memory subsets were obtained from all 30 or so donors, but regulatory and stem cell-like memory subsets were isolated from only 8 patients and roughly eight healthy donors.

The paper's findings and limits, for the study overall: HLA sub-analyses involved small numbers of individuals, so any influence of HLA type on TCRB rearrangement remained unresolved. Because cDNA was sequenced instead of genomic DNA, activated cells with high expression could be over-represented, although the groups did not differ in activation or CD3 levels. PCR may preferentially amplify shorter templates, but because patient and control samples were amplified and corrected together, any resulting skew would affect both groups equally. Patients with type 1 diabetes made fewer insertions and deleted more nucleotides at VDJ recombination sites, implying thymic rearrangement abnormalities. Naive, central memory and regulatory TCRB repertoires appeared to be more similar among patients than among healthy donors. A moderate but significant shortening of TCRB CDR3 length was observed in type 1 diabetes patients in all four CD4+ subsets.

The entire isolated RNA was reverse transcribed using the High Capacity cDNA Reverse Transcription Kit, and thus expressed TCRB transcripts were sequenced. Deep immunoSEQ sequencing was applied to naive, central memory and regulatory T cell samples, giving an average of roughly 3.5 million total reads per sample. Sorted cells were lysed in RLT buffer and RNA was extracted with DNase-treated RNeasy Micro or Mini kits, depending on cell number. Each cell subset was processed on its own to prevent cross-contamination, while patient and healthy donor samples were processed together. The immunoSEQ multiplex PCR was used to amplify TCRB sequences from cDNA, yielding 87-bp fragments that span the CDR3 region. Sequencing of the amplicons was done on the Illumina HiSeq platform. In the source study's methods: PCR bias was corrected computationally using synthetic template baselines, and reads within Hamming distance 2 were collapsed, with unmergeable singletons discarded. Reads were aligned against IMGT to assign V, D and J genes, CDR3 length and insertions or deletions at six rearrangement sites. Within each subset, clonotype counts were normalized to sorted cell number, and only after that were true diversity and Gini coefficients computed with the tcR R package. The overlap coefficient, calculated on TCRB nucleotide sequences, was used to quantify repertoire sharing. Out-of-frame TCRB sequences from naive cells were analyzed as a proxy for the pre-selection repertoire. TCRdb's version of the immuneACCESS table is confined to in-frame rearrangements and falls short of the full clone set. An unresolved V gene accounts for under half of the shortfall where checked; the remainder is of unknown origin. D and trimming were read from the DNA, whereas the V and J calls and clone size are those reported in that table. The sample table lists 200,000 to 250,000 clones, 68% of them with a count of one. Of the sample, around 0.05% is held by the ten largest clones.

Of note for this clone: Which antigen it targets is not known. No much larger clone is present one base from it, and per-base qualities are unavailable.

Counted from cysteine to phenylalanine, this CDR3 has 15 amino acids. The retained sequence is limited to the CDR3, 45 bases, with the frame set at the first base. At the junction V is shortened by 4 bases and J by 4 bases, with 20 bases in between. CDR1 and CDR2 are drawn from the germline V gene: SQVTM, ANQGSEA. Each donor gave one peripheral blood draw, roughly 0.11 L on average, collected into heparinised tubes. Naive, central memory, regulatory and stem cell-like memory CD4+ T cells were sorted on a BD FACSAria II using a panel including CD45RO, CCR7, CD25, CD127, CD95 and CD27. A purity above 98% was achieved for all sorted populations. PBMCs were separated immediately by Lymphoprep density gradient centrifugation and were stained directly, without being cultured. So that batch effects would be minimized, each experiment stained and sorted samples in pairs, pairing one healthy donor with one patient.

The material sequenced was naive CD4+ T cells from blood. Interpreted using the paper, the cell subset or site label stands for: true naive CD4+ T cells. The sequence derives from a man younger than 45 in good health. In this chain, TRBV29-1 is recombined with TRBJ2-7; the D element could tentatively be TRBD1 or TRBD2, as 5 bases agree for each. In nucleotides, the sequence is TGCAGCGTTGGAGGGGAGAGGACCACACCTTACGAGCAGTACTTC. It translates as CSVGGERTTPYEQYF.